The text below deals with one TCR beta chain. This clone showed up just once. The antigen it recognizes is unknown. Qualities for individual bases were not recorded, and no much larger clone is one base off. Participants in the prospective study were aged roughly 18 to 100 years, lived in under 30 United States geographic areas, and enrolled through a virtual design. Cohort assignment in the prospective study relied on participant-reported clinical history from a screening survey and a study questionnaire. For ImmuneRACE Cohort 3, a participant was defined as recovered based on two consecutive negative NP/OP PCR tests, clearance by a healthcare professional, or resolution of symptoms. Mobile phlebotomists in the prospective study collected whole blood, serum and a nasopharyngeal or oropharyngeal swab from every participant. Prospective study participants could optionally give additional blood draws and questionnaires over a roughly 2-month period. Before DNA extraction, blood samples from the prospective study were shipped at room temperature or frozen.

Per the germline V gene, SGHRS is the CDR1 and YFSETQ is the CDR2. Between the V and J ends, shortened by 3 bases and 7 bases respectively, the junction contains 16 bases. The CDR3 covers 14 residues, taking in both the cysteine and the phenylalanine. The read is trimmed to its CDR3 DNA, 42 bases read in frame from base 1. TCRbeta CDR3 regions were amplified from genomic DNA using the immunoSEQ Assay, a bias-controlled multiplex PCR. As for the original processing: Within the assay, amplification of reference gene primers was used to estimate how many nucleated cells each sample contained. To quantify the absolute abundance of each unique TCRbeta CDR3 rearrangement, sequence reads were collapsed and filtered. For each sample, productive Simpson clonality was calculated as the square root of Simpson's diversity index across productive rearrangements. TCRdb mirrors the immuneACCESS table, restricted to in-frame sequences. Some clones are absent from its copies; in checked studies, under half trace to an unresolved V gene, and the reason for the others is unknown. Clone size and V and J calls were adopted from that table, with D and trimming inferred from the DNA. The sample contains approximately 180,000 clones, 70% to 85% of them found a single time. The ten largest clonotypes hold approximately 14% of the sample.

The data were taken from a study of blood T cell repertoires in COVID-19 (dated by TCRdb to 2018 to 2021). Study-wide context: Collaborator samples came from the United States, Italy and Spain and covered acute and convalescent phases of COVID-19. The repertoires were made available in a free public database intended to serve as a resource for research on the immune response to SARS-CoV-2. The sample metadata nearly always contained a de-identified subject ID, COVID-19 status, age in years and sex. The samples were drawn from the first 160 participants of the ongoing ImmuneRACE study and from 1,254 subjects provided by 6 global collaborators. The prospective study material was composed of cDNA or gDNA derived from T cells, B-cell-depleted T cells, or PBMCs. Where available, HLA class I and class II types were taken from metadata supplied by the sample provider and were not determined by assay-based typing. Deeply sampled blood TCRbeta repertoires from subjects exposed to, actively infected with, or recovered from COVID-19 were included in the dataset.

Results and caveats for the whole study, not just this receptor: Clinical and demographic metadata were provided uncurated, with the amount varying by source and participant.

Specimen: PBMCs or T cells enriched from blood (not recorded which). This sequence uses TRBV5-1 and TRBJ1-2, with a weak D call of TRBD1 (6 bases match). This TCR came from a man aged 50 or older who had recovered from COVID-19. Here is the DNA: TGCGCCAGCAGCTATACCCCAGGGGCAAGTGGCTACACCTTC. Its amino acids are CASSYTPGASGYTF.